The 6 T cell receptor beta chains listed next were all sequenced from one sample in a study of T cell repertoires in cytomegalovirus infection. TCRdb re-analysed the reads in MiXCR, keeping a single row per CDR3 protein. This table has more than 400,000 distinct CDR3 sequences, more than 25% appearing once. The sample consisted of PBMCs. The receptors stem from a human donor in good health (CMV status not recorded). Some clones in this sample may be carry-over from other donors' samples.

The sample holds a few counts of this clonotype. The rearrangement links TRBV7-8 to TRBJ2-4; D is unclear. This CDR3 has 16 residues. The germline gives CDR1 SGHVS, CDR2 FQNEAQ. Trimming took 0 bases from V and 0 from J, leaving 9 bases between them. The CDR3 DNA is TGTGCCAGCAGCTTAGCGGGGTTTCTAGCCAAAAACATTCAGTACTTC. Protein: CASSLAGFLAKNIQYF.

This clonotype was observed a handful of times. The CDR3 here is CASRTGISYEQYV. The CDR3 DNA reads TGTGCCAGTAGGACAGGGATCTCCTACGAGCAGTACGTC. The V and J genes are TRBV6-1 and TRBJ2-7; 8 bases match TRBD1. Germline V gene lookup returns CDR1 MNHNS and CDR2 SASEGT. The CDR3 spans 13 residues. The ends lost 9 bases at V and 0 bases at J; junction bases unmatched: 4.

To note about this clonotype: This may stem from a read error, because a much larger clone lies one nucleotide away. The J gene is TRBJ1-2, the V gene TRBV7-2, with 10 nucleotides matching TRBD1. The CDR3 totals 17 residues. V was clipped by 5 bases and J by 4 bases; unmatched bases: 13. From germline, CDR1 is SGHTA and CDR2 FQGNSA. CDR3 DNA sequence: TGTGCCAGCAGCACAGGGACAGGGGAGATTAGTAGCTATGGCTACACCTTC. Its translation: CASSTGTGEISSYGYTF. The full variable domain, with the rest looked up from reference TRBV7-2 and TRBJ1-2, is GAGVSQSPSNKVTEKGKDVELRCDPISGHTALYWYRQSLGQGLEFLIYFQGNSAPDKSGLPSDRFSAERTGGSVSTLTIQRTQQEDSAVYLCASSTGTGEISSYGYTFGSGTRLTVV.

The CDR3 spells CASSFRGPGNTIYF. The CDR3 nucleotides are TGTGCCAGCAGCTTCCGGGGGCCTGGAAACACCATATATTTT. This chain joins TRBV7-2 and TRBJ1-3; tentative D call: TRBD1 (6 bases). Germline lookup yields CDR1 SGHTA and CDR2 FQGNSA. The V and J ends lost 3 bases and 2 bases respectively, with 8 bases between them. The CDR3 spans 14 residues.

This clonotype showed up just a few times. The V gene is TRBV27, the J gene TRBJ2-7, with 8 positions matching TRBD1. Trimming took 6 bases from V and 5 from J; bases not matched to a gene: 6. This CDR3 has 13 residues. The germline gives CDR1 MNHEY, CDR2 SMNVEV (reference sequence). CDR3 DNA sequence: TGTGCCAGCAGAAACAGGGGGAGGAACGAGCAGTACGTC. Translating gives CASRNRGRNEQYV.

This chain joins TRBV30 and TRBJ1-4; D unclear. V lost 3 bases, J lost 5 bases, and 16 bases lay in between. CDR3 length: 15 amino acids. Per the germline V gene, CDR1 is GTSNPN and CDR2 is SVGIG (reference sequence). The CDR3 spells CAWRPVGRDNEKLFF. DNA of the CDR3: TGTGCCTGGAGGCCGGTGGGGAGAGACAATGAAAAACTGTTTTTT.